This TCR beta chain was identified during a study of vaccination and CD4 T cells after COVID-19. Study summary: The study drew post-COVID samples a median approximately 100 days after diagnosis (range 35 to 161). At a median 72 days (range 14 to 241) after dose two, post-vaccine samples were obtained.

With the Oncomine TCR Beta short-read assay, DNA from cultured CD4+ T cells was sequenced. TCRdb fed the PCR reads into MiXCR, producing one record per CDR3 protein. The table lists around 15,000 distinct CDR3 sequences, 55% to 75% of them singletons, with around 10% in the top ten. V was clipped by 4 bases and J by 5 bases; unmatched bases: 11. The CDR3 covers 17 residues. CDR1 SGHTA and CDR2 FQGNSA come from the germline V gene. Treatment described: 10-day PBMC culture with coronavirus spike peptide pools or control peptides (ViraFEST assay). Patients returned positive PCR results between March and December 2020, earlier than US Alpha, Beta and Delta variants. PBMCs, plated at two million per well, were grown in the presence of roughly 9.8 IU/ml IL-2 and about 10 ug/ml peptide pools. For this clonotype: Its target is unknown.

The material sequenced was CD4+ T cells from blood, cultured in vitro. V and J are TRBV7-2 and TRBJ1-1; 12 bases map to TRBD1. The sequence was collected from a human donor who had recovered from COVID-19. The DNA for the CDR3 is TGTGCCAGCAGCTGGTCCGGGACAGGGGGCTCGTGGACTGAAGCTTTCTTT. This sequence encodes CASSWSGTGGSWTEAFF. The full variable domain, in which reference TRBV7-2 and TRBJ1-1 provide the parts outside the CDR3, is GAGVSQSPSNKVTEKGKDVELRCDPISGHTALYWYRQSLGQGLEFLIYFQGNSAPDKSGLPSDRFSAERTGGSVSTLTIQRTQQEDSAVYLCASSWSGTGGSWTEAFFGQGTRLTVV.